The TCR beta chain described here comes from a study of shared clonotypes between healthy human individuals. A note on this clone: Its specificity is not known.

CD45RO negativity and positive selection for CCR7 defined naive CD8 cells, a population that excluded terminally differentiated effector memory CD45RA+ cells. The junction had 10 bases not matched to a gene; V was cut back by 0 bases and J by 2 bases. The CDR3 runs 18 residues. Germline V gene lookup returns CDR1 SGHTA and CDR2 FQGNSA. Findings of the study overall: Researchers sampled only blood; tissue repertoires likely differ. Incomplete sequencing of sorted subsets was indicated by rarefaction despite large depth. Memory subsets generally showed smaller estimated richness than naive subsets did.

An even split of each subset's genomic DNA across several immunoSEQ plates was performed. The method was immunoSEQ multiplex PCR; TCRdb's version includes in-frame clones alone and lacks a portion of them. In the table there are roughly 2 million clones, about 94% of which are singletons. The sample comprised naive CD8+ T cells sorted from blood. The chain has TRBV7-2 and TRBJ2-7; 10 bases map to TRBD1. The TCR originated in a man between 18 and 29 years old in good health. In DNA form, the CDR3 reads TGTGCCAGCAGCTTAGCGGGACAGGGGCGAGGGAGGGCCTACGAGCAGTACTTC. This translates into CASSLAGQGRGRAYEQYF.